This entry describes one TCR beta chain. Its target is not known. The data were obtained in a study of T cell responses to AZD1222 COVID-19 vaccine. The V gene's germline CDR1 is LNHDA and CDR2 SQIVND (reference sequence). Trimming removed 4 bases at V and 0 bases at J, with 19 bases between. The CDR3 runs 18 residues. Measured with immunoSEQ multiplex PCR; TCRdb has only the in-frame clones, and not every one. This table has about 160,000 clones, about nine tenths appearing once. Notes on the study in general: In a largely white British group with more females than males, clonal diversity was possibly underestimated. Spike-specific TCR breadth and depth rose after two AZD1222 doses. It was only five to seven AZD1222 recipients who were seropositive at baseline.

The source is an adult in good health. The chain combines TRBV19 with TRBJ1-5; D is possibly TRBD1 (5 bases). The sample was peripheral blood, taken on day 0 of AZD1222 vaccination. CDR3 residues: CASSSHVRDSHSNQPQHF. CDR3 sequence (DNA): TGTGCCAGTAGTAGCCACGTGAGGGACTCCCATAGCAATCAGCCCCAGCATTTT.